This T cell receptor beta chain emerged from a study of T cells of healthy individuals. This CDR3 region has 12 residues. TCRdb called the 5' RACE reads again in MiXCR, with one record for every CDR3 protein. Of 100,000 or so distinct CDR3 sequences in the sample, approximately 15% are singletons; the top ten hold 6% to 8%. The sequence was collected from a human donor in good health. The chain carries TRBV21-1 and TRBJ1-4. TRBV21-1 is designated a pseudogene. CDR3: CAIGGNGEKLFF. In DNA, the CDR3 is TGTGCCATCGGAGGAAACGGTGAAAAACTGTTTTTT.